This entry is about one T cell receptor (beta chain). Trimming cost V 5 bases and J 0 bases, with 9 bases left between them. Germline CDR1 is SGHTA and CDR2 is FQGTGA. CDR3 length: 14 amino acids. Authors' analysis steps: Estimation of nucleated cell counts relied on the amplification of reference gene primers. Measured with immunoSEQ multiplex PCR; TCRdb has only the in-frame clones, and not every one. The D gene and trimming were derived from the DNA, and the V and J assignments and clone size from that table. The sample comprises approximately 250,000 clones, approximately 86% of which are singletons, and 8.5% to 9% rests with the top ten. The data originate from a study of blood T cell repertoires in COVID-19. Study as a whole: The study drew acute and convalescent COVID-19 samples from the United States, Italy and Spain. The cDNA or gDNA used as material had been derived from T cells, B-cell-depleted T cells, or PBMCs.

Sequenced sample: peripheral blood. The chain joins TRBV7-3 to TRBJ2-3; D unresolved. The receptor comes from a man in his forties or fifties with active or convalescent COVID-19. CDR3 sequence: CASSSLGSTDTQYF. The CDR3 bases are TGTGCCAGCAGCAGTCTCGGTAGCACAGATACGCAGTATTTT.